This T cell receptor beta chain was captured in a study of read filtering for tumor transcriptome and immune sequencing. Molecular barcoded adaptors covering alpha/delta and beta/gamma chains were used on around 400 ng RNA. TCRdb passed the reads through MiXCR, listing each CDR3 protein once. Counted here are around 38,000 distinct CDR3 sequences, about 13% occurring once; the ten biggest clones make up around a quarter. CDR3 length: 15 amino acids. Germline values: CDR1 SGHRS, CDR2 YFSETQ. V lost 0 bases and J lost 5, with 11 bases in between. The gene calls are TRBV5-1 and TRBJ2-2, with a tentative D call TRBD1 (6 bases). The sequenced sample was a population of CD138-negative cells sorted from bone marrow. The receptor's source is a donor aged 40 or over with multiple myeloma. Here the CDR3 DNA reads TGCGCCAGCAGCTTGGTCCTTACAGGGACCGGGGAGCTGTTTTTT. Translating it yields CASSLVLTGTGELFF.